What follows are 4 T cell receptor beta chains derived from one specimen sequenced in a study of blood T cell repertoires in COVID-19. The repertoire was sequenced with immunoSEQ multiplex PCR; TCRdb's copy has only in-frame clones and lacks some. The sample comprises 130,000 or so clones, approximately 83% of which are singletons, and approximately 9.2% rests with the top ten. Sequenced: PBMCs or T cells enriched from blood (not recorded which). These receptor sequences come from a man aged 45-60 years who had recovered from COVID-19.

DNA for the CDR3: TGCGCCAGCAGCACGGGGGGTAGTCTGGAGACCCAGTACTTC. As protein: CASSTGGSLETQYF. This sequence joins TRBV5-1 and TRBJ2-5; 7 bases fit TRBD2. This CDR3 is built from 14 residues. J lost 5 bases, V lost 4 bases, and 8 bases had no gene match. CDR1 and CDR2 (germline): SGHRS, YFSETQ.

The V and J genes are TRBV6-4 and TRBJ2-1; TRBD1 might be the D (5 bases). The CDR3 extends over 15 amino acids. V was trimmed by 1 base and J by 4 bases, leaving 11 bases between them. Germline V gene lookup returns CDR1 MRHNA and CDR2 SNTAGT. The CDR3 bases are TGTGCCAGCAGTGACTACGCAGGGTATTACAATGAGCAGTTCTTC. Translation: CASSDYAGYYNEQFF.

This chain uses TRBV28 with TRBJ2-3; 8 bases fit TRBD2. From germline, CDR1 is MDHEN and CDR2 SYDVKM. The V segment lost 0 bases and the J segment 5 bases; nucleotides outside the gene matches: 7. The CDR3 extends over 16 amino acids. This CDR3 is CASSLWAGGAGDTQYF. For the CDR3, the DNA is TGTGCCAGCAGTTTATGGGCCGGGGGGGCCGGAGATACGCAGTATTTT.

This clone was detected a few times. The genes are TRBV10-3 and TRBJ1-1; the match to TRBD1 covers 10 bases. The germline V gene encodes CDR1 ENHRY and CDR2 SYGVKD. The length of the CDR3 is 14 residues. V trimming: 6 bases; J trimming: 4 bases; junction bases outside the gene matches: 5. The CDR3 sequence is CAIRGGQGITEAFF. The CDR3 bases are TGTGCCATCAGAGGGGGACAGGGGATCACTGAAGCTTTCTTT.